The rows below give T cell receptor beta chains drawn from one sample of a study of blood T cell repertoires in COVID-19. The data were produced by immunoSEQ multiplex PCR, yet TCRdb's version contains in-frame clones alone and is incomplete. The data show approximately 200,000 clones, roughly 86% seen once. Source material: PBMCs or T cells enriched from blood (not recorded which). All receptors come from a young man with acute COVID-19. CDR3s include the opening cysteine and the closing phenylalanine or tryptophan. D genes are given only for firm matches. The size entry is marked missing in some rows and otherwise reads once, few, many or a size class.

>TRBD2|.|TRBV14|TRBJ2-5
TGTGCCAGCAGCATGGATAGCGGGATAGGGGAGACCCAGTACTTC
CASSMDSGIGETQYF
>.|.|TRBV7-9|TRBJ1-5
TGTGCCAGCAGCTCGTCCTCTAGCAATCAGCCCCAGCATTTT
CASSSSSSNQPQHF
>.|.|TRBV15|TRBJ1-5
TGTGCCACCAGCAGAGCTGCGGGGGCCAACCAGCCCCAGCATTTT
CATSRAAGANQPQHF
>.|.|TRBV12-3/TRBV12-4|TRBJ1-3
TGTGCCAGCACCACAACCCAGGAAAACACCATATATTTT
CASTTTQENTIYF
>TRBD1|few|TRBV20-1|TRBJ1-1
TGCAGTGCTAGGGACAGGGAAGCTTTCTTT
CSARDREAFF
>TRBD1|.|TRBV9|TRBJ1-2
TGTGCCAGCAGCGCGGGCCGGGACAGTGGCTACACCTTC
CASSAGRDSGYTF
>.|.|TRBV7-6|TRBJ2-1
TGTGCCAGCAGCTTAGGGGGTCGAACCGAAGGGAGTGAGCAGTTCTTC
CASSLGGRTEGSEQFF
>TRBD2|.|TRBV19|TRBJ2-3
TGTGCCAGTAGTATAGCCCCGCTAGCGGGAGGTGTAGCAGATACGCAGTATTTT
CASSIAPLAGGVADTQYF
>TRBD1|.|TRBV19|TRBJ1-5
TGTGCCAGTAGCGGACAGGATATCAATCAGCCCCAGCATTTT
CASSGQDINQPQHF
>.|.|TRBV12-3/TRBV12-4|TRBJ1-2
TGTGCCAGCAGTTTAGGGACAGCTTACACCTTC
CASSLGTAYTF
>TRBD2|.|TRBV11-2|TRBJ2-1
TGTGCCAGCAGACGACTAGCGGGGACGTACAATGAGCAGTTCTTC
CASRRLAGTYNEQFF
>TRBD1|.|TRBV11-3|TRBJ2-7
TGTGCCAGCAGACAGGGGGGATCTCAATCAGCGAGCTACGAGCAGTACTTC
CASRQGGSQSASYEQYF
>.|.|TRBV19|TRBJ1-3
TGTGCCAGTAGTATCGCGGCCGTCTCTGGAAACACCATATATTTT
CASSIAAVSGNTIYF
>TRBD2|once|TRBV19|TRBJ2-5
TGTGCCAGTAGTCAGGTGGGAGGGCCGATAGGAGAGACCCAGTACTTC
CASSQVGGPIGETQYF
>.|.|TRBV27|TRBJ1-2
TGTGCCAGCAGTTTTTCGGTCCCGGTCGTCGATGGCTACACCTTC
CASSFSVPVVDGYTF
>TRBD2|once|TRBV4-1|TRBJ2-4
TGCGCCAGCAGCCAAGATCCAGGGACTAGCGGGAGGACATCCAAAAACATTCAGTACTTC
CASSQDPGTSGRTSKNIQYF
>TRBD1|.|TRBV2|TRBJ1-4
TGTGCCAGCACTGGTGGGACAGGGGACGAAAAACTGTTTTTT
CASTGGTGDEKLFF
>TRBD1|.|TRBV19|TRBJ1-5
TGTGCCAGTAGTGCGCAGGGGGCGAGCAATCAGCCCCAGCATTTT
CASSAQGASNQPQHF
>TRBD2|.|TRBV3-1/TRBV3-2|TRBJ2-2
TGTGCCAGCAGCCAAGGGGTGGGGACTAGCTTGAACACCGGGGAGCTGTTTTTT
CASSQGVGTSLNTGELFF
>.|.|TRBV2|TRBJ2-3
TGTGCCAGCAGTGCAGGACTGGATACGCAGTATTTT
CASSAGLDTQYF
>.|.|TRBV12-3/TRBV12-4|TRBJ1-2
TGTGCCAGCAGTTTGGGGGGGAGCTACACCTTC
CASSLGGSYTF
>TRBD1|.|TRBV7-9|TRBJ1-1
TGTGCCAGCAGCTCCCGACAGGGGGAGAACACTGAAGCTTTCTTT
CASSSRQGENTEAFF
>.|.|TRBV28|TRBJ1-1
TGTGCCAGCAGTCCCCCGGGCGGGTTAGTTATAGGGACTGAAGCTTTCTTT
CASSPPGGLVIGTEAFF
>.|few|TRBV7-9|TRBJ1-4
TGTGCCAGCAGCTTTTCATCTGGGGGGACTAATGAAAAACTGTTTTTT
CASSFSSGGTNEKLFF
>.|.|TRBV25-1|TRBJ1-2
TGTGCCAGCAGTGAGGCCTACTATGGCTACACCTTC
CASSEAYYGYTF
>TRBD1|.|TRBV29-1|TRBJ2-1
TGCAGCGTTGAGGTTAACAGGGGTTTTGACAATGAGCAGTTCTTC
CSVEVNRGFDNEQFF
>TRBD1|.|TRBV19|TRBJ2-2
TGTGCCAGTAGAGTTCCGGGACAGATTCGGGGTGGCTCGGGGGAGCTGTTTTTT
CASRVPGQIRGGSGELFF
>TRBD1|once|TRBV3-1/TRBV3-2|TRBJ2-2
TGTGCCAGCAGCCAAGCGACCGGGACAGCTAACACCGGGGAGCTGTTTTTT
CASSQATGTANTGELFF
>TRBD2|.|TRBV6-2/TRBV6-3|TRBJ2-7
TGTGCCAGCAGCAGCAGATCTAGCGGGAGGGCCTCCATCTACGAGCAGTACTTC
CASSSRSSGRASIYEQYF
>.|.|TRBV13|TRBJ1-5
TGTGCCAGCAGCTGGAGGGGCCAGCCCCAGCATTTT
CASSWRGQPQHF
>.|.|TRBV27|TRBJ2-3
TGTGCCAGCTATAGCACAGATACGCAGTATTTT
CASYSTDTQYF
>TRBD2|.|TRBV2|TRBJ2-1
TGTGCCAGCAGTGCACTAGCGGGAGGAAGGAATGAGCAGTTCTTC
CASSALAGGRNEQFF
>.|.|TRBV27|TRBJ1-2
TGTGCCAGCAGTTTGAACAGACTAAACGGGGGCTACACCTTC
CASSLNRLNGGYTF
>TRBD1|.|TRBV4-1|TRBJ2-5
TGCGCCAGCAGCCCCCGACAGGGGGCTCGGCAAGAGACCCAGTACTTC
CASSPRQGARQETQYF
>TRBD2|few|TRBV28|TRBJ2-1
TGTGCCAGCAGTTCTCCGAGGGGACTAGCGCCCTACAATGAGCAGTTCTTC
CASSSPRGLAPYNEQFF
>.|.|TRBV7-9|TRBJ2-1
TGTGCCAGCACCCAAGCCCGCGGGGAAAGCTCCTACAATGAGCAGTTCTTC
CASTQARGESSYNEQFF
>TRBD2|.|TRBV11-2|TRBJ2-5
TGTGCCAGCAGCCCTTACCCTCTAACTAGCGGGAGACAACAAGAGACCCAGTACTTC
CASSPYPLTSGRQQETQYF
>.|.|TRBV6-5|TRBJ2-2
TGTGCCAGCAGTCGACAACCTGCGAACACCGGGGAGCTGTTTTTT
CASSRQPANTGELFF
>.|.|TRBV27|TRBJ1-1
TGTGCCAGCAGGCTAACAGGGAACACTGAAGCTTTCTTT
CASRLTGNTEAFF
>TRBD2|few|TRBV5-1|TRBJ2-7
TGCGCCAGCAGCGCGGGACTAGCGGCCGAGCAGTACTTC
CASSAGLAAEQYF
>.|.|TRBV11-3|TRBJ2-7
TGTGCCAGCAGCTTAGAACTAGCCGTGGAGCAGTACTTC
CASSLELAVEQYF
>.|.|TRBV27|TRBJ2-2
TGTGCCAGCAGTTTACCCCCGGGGGGGGAGCTGTTTTTT
CASSLPPGGELFF
>TRBD1|.|TRBV7-3|TRBJ1-1
TGTGCCAGCAGCTTAACTCCGGGACAGGAAGCTTTCTTT
CASSLTPGQEAFF
>.|once|TRBV11-1|TRBJ2-7
TGTGCCAGCAGCTTAGCACAGGGTGGCGAGCAGTACTTC
CASSLAQGGEQYF
>.|.|TRBV4-1|TRBJ1-3
TGCGCCAGCAGCCGTGTTCGGGGTTCTGGAAACACCATATATTTT
CASSRVRGSGNTIYF
>.|many|TRBV5-1|TRBJ2-2
TGCGCCAGCAGCTTGGGGGACTTCAACACCGGGGAGCTGTTTTTT
CASSLGDFNTGELFF
>TRBD2|.|TRBV9|TRBJ2-5
TGTGCCAGCAGCGCTAGCGGGAGGGCCGCAGAGACCCAGTACTTC
CASSASGRAAETQYF
>.|.|TRBV4-3|TRBJ1-1
TGCGCCAGCAGCCAAGATGGGAGCATGAACACTGAAGCTTTCTTT
CASSQDGSMNTEAFF
>.|.|TRBV9|TRBJ1-1
TGTGCCAGCATGGTAGTGTCTAACACTGAAGCTTTCTTT
CASMVVSNTEAFF
>TRBD1|.|TRBV19|TRBJ1-2
TGTGCCAGTAATACACAGGGGGGGAATGGCTACACCTTC
CASNTQGGNGYTF